The 21 T cell receptor beta chains listed next were all sequenced from one sample in a study of T cell responses to AZD1222 COVID-19 vaccine. Clones were read by immunoSEQ multiplex PCR, and TCRdb kept only the in-frame ones, dropping some. The top ten hold around 4.3% of the sample, which has about 170,000 clones, just over 90% seen once. The sequencing here drew on peripheral blood, taken on day 0 of AZD1222 vaccination. These receptors were collected from an adult in good health.

The V and J genes are TRBV5-4 and TRBJ1-6; D is unclear. CDR3 length: 16 residues. The germline CDR1 and CDR2 sequences are SGHNT and YYREEE (reference sequence). Trimming stripped 0 bases from V and 6 bases from J, with 13 bases between. CDR3 DNA: TGTGCCAGCAGCTTGGAGCCAGGAGCAAGTAATTCACCCCTCCACTTT. This gives the protein CASSLEPGASNSPLHF.

Here the CDR3 DNA reads TGCGCCAGCAGCCAAGAGGGGAGACATATGGTCACTGAAGCTTTCTTT. Translating it yields CASSQEGRHMVTEAFF. V gene TRBV4-1 combines with J gene TRBJ1-1; D gene unclear. CDR1 is MGHRA, CDR2 YSYEKL, per germline. This CDR3 comprises 16 residues. Trimming shortened V by 0 bases and J by 4 bases, and 15 bases separated the two germline ends.

This clone was recorded a few times. An end of the junction does not agree with germline; a read error may underlie this. The rearrangement uses TRBV7-2 and TRBJ1-2; the D is unclear. There are 11 residues in the CDR3. Germline-derived CDR1 and CDR2 are SGHTA and FQGNSA. In DNA, the CDR3 is TGTGCCAGCAGCTTTTTGTTCCAGGTCCGCTTC. This codes for CASSFLFQVRF.

This clone has just a few counts. V and J are TRBV2 and TRBJ1-5; no clear D. V lost 3 bases to trimming and J lost 5 bases, with 17 bases between them. CDR3 length: 16 amino acids. Germline V CDR1 and CDR2: SNHLY, FYNNEI. The DNA of the CDR3 is TGTGCCAGCAGTGAGCTCGTTCTAAGCTCCTATCAGCCCCAGCATTTT. The encoded protein is CASSELVLSSYQPQHF.

This clone was found once. The chain is built from TRBV4-1 and TRBJ1-6, with D possibly matching TRBD1 (5 bases). The CDR3 runs to 15 residues. The ends were cut back, 1 base at V and 9 bases at J, with 13 bases in the middle. CDR1 MGHRA and CDR2 YSYEKL come from the germline V gene. The CDR3 bases are TGCGCCAGCAGCCAAGTGGGGGTGATAGGTTCACCCCTCCACTTT. Protein: CASSQVGVIGSPLHF.

The chain couples TRBV27 to TRBJ2-7, with D possibly being TRBD1 (6 bases). From germline, CDR1 is MNHEY and CDR2 SMNVEV (reference sequence). Between the trimmed V and J ends, which lost 2 bases and 0 bases, there was a span of 11 bases. The CDR3 spans 15 residues. CDR3 residues: CASSLGQHSSYEQYF. DNA of the CDR3: TGTGCCAGCAGTTTAGGACAGCACTCCTCCTACGAGCAGTACTTC.

The J gene is TRBJ1-5, the V gene TRBV29-1; D ambiguous. Per germline, CDR1 SQVTM and CDR2 ANQGSEA. V lost 3 bases and J 7 bases, leaving 13 bases between the germline ends. This CDR3 region has 13 residues. CDR3 in amino acids: CSVDPGFGQPQHF. In DNA form, the CDR3 reads TGCAGCGTTGATCCCGGGTTCGGACAGCCCCAGCATTTT.

The rearrangement links TRBV15 to TRBJ1-2; D call uncertain. This CDR3 is 14 amino acids long. Germline V gene sequence: CDR1 LNHNV, CDR2 YYDKDF (reference sequence). V gave up 1 base and J gave up 3 bases, with 9 bases separating them. CDR3 in amino acids: CATSRGFPHYGYTF. CDR3 bases: TGTGCCACCAGCAGAGGGTTCCCCCACTATGGCTACACCTTC. Variable domain in full (rest from reference TRBV15 and TRBJ1-2): DAMVIQNPRYQVTQFGKPVTLSCSQTLNHNVMYWYQQKSSQAPKLLFHYYDKDFNNEADTPDNFQSRRPNTSFCFLDIRSPGLGDTAMYLCATSRGFPHYGYTFGSGTRLTVV.

This chain links TRBV3-1 (or the pseudogene TRBV3-2) with TRBJ1-2, with 7 nucleotides matching TRBD1. With 1 base clipped from V and 4 bases from J, the junction kept 6 bases outside the gene matches. This CDR3 comprises 15 residues. Germline V gives CDR1 LGHDT, CDR2 YNNKEL (reference sequence). CDR3 amino acids: CASSQARAGGYGYTF. The DNA of the CDR3 is TGTGCCAGCAGCCAAGCCCGGGCAGGGGGCTATGGCTACACCTTC.

The rearrangement links TRBV7-9 to TRBJ2-7, with 9 bases lining up with TRBD1. The germline gives CDR1 SEHNR, CDR2 FQNEAQ (reference sequence). The CDR3 has 15 amino acids. Trimming cost V 7 bases and J 4 bases; bases outside gene matches: 11. CDR3 sequence: CASNQAGQGWYEQYF. Here the CDR3 DNA reads TGTGCCAGCAATCAAGCGGGACAGGGCTGGTACGAGCAGTACTTC. The entire variable domain, with the rest obtained from reference TRBV7-9 and TRBJ2-7, is as follows: DTGVSQNPRHKITKRGQNVTFRCDPISEHNRLYWYRQTLGQGPEFLTYFQNEAQLEKSRLLSDRFSAERPKGSFSTLEIQRTEQGDSAMYLCASNQAGQGWYEQYFGPGTRLTVT.

The chain is built from TRBV7-9 and TRBJ2-5; D is unresolved. CDR3 length equals 14 residues. Germline V gene data show CDR1 as SEHNR and CDR2 as FQNEAQ (reference sequence). The germline V and J ends were trimmed by 0 bases and 7 bases, with 12 bases remaining between them. In DNA form, the CDR3 reads TGTGCCAGCAGCTTAGCGCAGACCCCAGTGACCCAGTACTTC. Translating it yields CASSLAQTPVTQYF.

J is TRBJ1-2 and V is TRBV29-1, with 9 bases aligning to TRBD1. Trimming took 4 bases from V and 6 from J; bases not matched to a gene: 9. The CDR3 is 14 residues long. Germline loops: CDR1 SQVTM, CDR2 ANQGSEA. The DNA of the CDR3 is TGCAGCGTTGTGCCGGGACAGGGCCCTCATGGCTACACCTTC. Amino acids: CSVVPGQGPHGYTF. The full variable domain, rest sourced from reference TRBV29-1 and TRBJ1-2, is SAVISQKPSRDICQRGTSLTIQCQVDSQVTMMFWYRQQPGQSLTLIATANQGSEATYESGFVIDKFPISRPNLTFSTLTVSNMSPEDSSIYLCSVVPGQGPHGYTFGSGTRLTVV.

The rearrangement joins TRBV6-1 to TRBJ1-2; TRBD1 might be the D (5 bases). Trimming removed 2 bases at V and 7 bases at J, with 23 bases between. Per the germline V gene, CDR1 is MNHNS and CDR2 is SASEGT. This CDR3 has 17 amino acids. CDR3 protein: CASSESPWGEQGVGYTF. The DNA of the CDR3 is TGTGCCAGCAGTGAAAGTCCCTGGGGGGAACAAGGGGTTGGCTACACCTTC.

The J gene is TRBJ1-1, the V gene TRBV5-1; 7 bases fit TRBD1. V was pared by 4 bases and J by 6 bases, with 12 bases of the junction left unmatched. The CDR3 contains 15 residues. The germline gives CDR1 SGHRS, CDR2 YFSETQ. CDR3 sequence (DNA): TGCGCCAGCAGCCCGGGGTTTGAAGGACAGGCTGAAGCTTTCTTT. This codes for CASSPGFEGQAEAFF.

This clone was detected only a few times. V is TRBV6-4 and J is TRBJ2-1, with D possibly matching TRBD2 (6 bases). CDR1 is MRHNA, CDR2 SNTAGT, per germline. V gave up 4 bases and J gave up 4 bases, with 8 bases separating them. The CDR3 contains 13 residues. CDR3 region: CASSAGEYNEQFF. The CDR3 DNA reads as TGTGCCAGCAGTGCGGGGGAGTACAATGAGCAGTTCTTC.

The genes are TRBV6-9 and TRBJ2-5; unclear D gene. V was pared by 1 base and J by 2 bases, with 11 bases between. The CDR3 is 15 amino acids. Germline V gives CDR1 MNHGY, CDR2 SVAAGI. CDR3 protein: CASSYLINSQETQYF. CDR3 coding DNA: TGTGCCAGCAGTTATTTAATAAATTCTCAAGAGACCCAGTACTTC.

This clone was seen a single time. The chain links TRBV6-5 to TRBJ1-2; TRBD1 aligns across 7 bases. Germline V lookup: CDR1 MNHEY, CDR2 SVGAGI. The V segment lost 2 bases and the J segment 4 bases; nucleotides outside the gene matches: 7. The CDR3 contains 15 residues. This CDR3 is CASSYQTGTVYGYTF. The CDR3 bases are TGTGCCAGCAGTTACCAGACCGGGACAGTCTATGGCTACACCTTC.

The gene calls are TRBV19 and TRBJ2-7; 12 positions agree with TRBD2. The CDR3 runs to 14 residues. The germline V gene has CDR1 LNHDA and CDR2 SQIVND (reference sequence). J lost 2 bases, V lost 10 bases, and 6 bases had no gene match. CDR3 amino acids: CATRWTSGAYEQYF. The CDR3 nucleotides are TGTGCCACGAGGTGGACTAGCGGGGCCTACGAGCAGTACTTC.

V usage is TRBV7-9 and J usage is TRBJ2-7; 8 positions match TRBD1. Germline V gene lookup returns CDR1 SEHNR and CDR2 FQNEAQ (reference sequence). There are 15 residues in the CDR3. V lost 5 bases, J lost 1 base, and 7 bases stayed unmatched. The CDR3 nucleotides read TGTGCCAGCAGCCCCGGACAGGGAATATCCTACGAGCAGTACTTC. Translated: CASSPGQGISYEQYF. Combining the CDR3 with reference TRBV7-9 and TRBJ2-7 gives the whole variable domain DTGVSQNPRHKITKRGQNVTFRCDPISEHNRLYWYRQTLGQGPEFLTYFQNEAQLEKSRLLSDRFSAERPKGSFSTLEIQRTEQGDSAMYLCASSPGQGISYEQYFGPGTRLTVT.

This sequence joins TRBV18 and TRBJ1-1; D perhaps matches TRBD1 (5 bases). Germline lookup yields CDR1 KGHSH and CDR2 LQKENI. Trimming removed 7 bases from V and 6 bases from J, with 21 bases in between. The CDR3 spans 15 residues. The CDR3 is CASFPSVGVRAEAFF. Written as DNA, the CDR3 is TGTGCCAGCTTCCCCTCCGTTGGGGTCAGGGCTGAAGCTTTCTTT.

The rearrangement links TRBV6-6 to TRBJ2-1; TRBD2 is a possible D gene (6 bases). The CDR3 runs to 15 residues. The V end was cut by 4 bases, the J end by 12 bases, with 22 bases between. CDR1 MNHNY and CDR2 SVGAGI come from the germline V gene (reference sequence). DNA for the CDR3: TGTGCCAGCAGTTTACCTCCGGGGGAGCGGTTGAGGCAGTTCTTC. As protein: CASSLPPGERLRQFF.